This T cell receptor (beta chain) was sequenced during a study of OX40 agonist ivuxolimab in advanced cancers. TCRdb keeps only in-frame clones here, not all; method: immunoSEQ multiplex PCR. There are 77,000 or so clones in the sample; almost 90% occur only once, and under 0.9% lies in the top ten. V lost 5 bases and J 9 bases, leaving 19 bases between the germline ends. Germline values: CDR1 SGHTA, CDR2 FQGNSA. CDR3 length: 14 amino acids. The chain combines TRBV7-2 with TRBJ2-5, with D maybe TRBD2 (7 bases). The receptor was derived from an adult with an advanced solid tumor such as melanoma, head and neck, liver or kidney cancer. This specimen was CD4+ or CD8+ T cells sorted from blood, taken in a trial of the OX40 agonist ivuxolimab. The CDR3 is CASSVTGTKRAQYF. The CDR3 nucleotides read TGTGCCAGCAGCGTAACAGGGACTAAGAGGGCCCAGTACTTC.